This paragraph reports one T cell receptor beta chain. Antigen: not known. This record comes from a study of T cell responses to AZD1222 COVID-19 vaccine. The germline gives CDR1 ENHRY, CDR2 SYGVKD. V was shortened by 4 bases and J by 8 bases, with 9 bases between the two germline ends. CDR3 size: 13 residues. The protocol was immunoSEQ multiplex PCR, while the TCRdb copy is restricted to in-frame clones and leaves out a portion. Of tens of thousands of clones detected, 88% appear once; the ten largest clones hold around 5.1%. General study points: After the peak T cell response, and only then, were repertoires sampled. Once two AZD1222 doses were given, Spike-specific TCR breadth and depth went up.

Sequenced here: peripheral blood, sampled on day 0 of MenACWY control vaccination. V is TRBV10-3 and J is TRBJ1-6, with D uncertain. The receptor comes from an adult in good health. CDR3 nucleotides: TGTGCCATCAGTGTGGGCCCAGATTCACCCCTCCACTTT. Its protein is CAISVGPDSPLHF.